The T cell receptor (beta chain) described here comes from a study of cytomegalovirus exposure and HLA in healthy donors. The PCR ran on 60 Vbeta and 13 Jbeta primers. Per the study methods: A later analysis counted 65 million to 90 million unique TCR beta chains, around 10 million shared. Here immunoSEQ multiplex PCR was the method, and the copy in TCRdb shows in-frame clones only, minus some. The V and J calls and clone size come from that table; D and trimming were worked out from the DNA. This sample yields under 95,000 clones, of which 60% to 80% are seen a single time; around 2% belongs to the top ten. The receptor comes from a man aged 40-55 years in good health and CMV-seronegative. Sequences were obtained from PBMCs.

CDR3 amino acids: CASSLEGATDTQYF. The CDR3 nucleotides read TGTGCCAGCAGTTTAGAGGGGGCCACAGATACGCAGTATTTT. The genes are TRBV27 and TRBJ2-3; 7 bases agree with TRBD1. The CDR3 has 14 amino acids. CDR1 is MNHEY, CDR2 SMNVEV, per germline (reference sequence). V lost 2 bases to trimming and J lost 2 bases; unmatched junction nucleotides: 1.